One sample yielded the 3 T cell receptor beta chains listed below, sequenced in a study of T cell changes during pregnancy in multiple sclerosis. The protocol was immunoSEQ multiplex PCR, while the TCRdb copy is restricted to in-frame clones and leaves out a portion. The table has fewer than 55,000 clones, nearly 90% seen once. This specimen was peripheral blood, taken after pregnancy. These receptors all come from a female donor in good health, enrolled as a control in a pregnancy study.

V is TRBV28 and J is TRBJ1-6; TRBD1 agrees at 10 bases. The CDR3 spans 17 residues. The J segment lost 9 bases and the V segment lost 6 bases, leaving 14 bases of the junction unmatched. Germline loops: CDR1 MDHEN, CDR2 SYDVKM. Here the CDR3 reads CASRKTGGRVYGSPLHF. CDR3 coding DNA: TGTGCCAGCAGAAAGACAGGGGGCAGGGTTTATGGTTCACCCCTCCACTTT. Combining the CDR3 with reference TRBV28 and TRBJ1-6 gives the whole variable domain DVKVTQSSRYLVKRTGEKVFLECVQDMDHENMFWYRQDPGLGLRLIYFSYDVKMKEKGDIPEGYSVSREKKERFSLILESASTNQTSMYLCASRKTGGRVYGSPLHFGNGTRLTVT.

This clone is categorized as medium-sized (0.01 to 0.1%). This CDR3 is also generated by other DNA sequences in the sample. The chain couples TRBV6-4 to TRBJ2-3; 10 nucleotides align to TRBD2. The CDR3 has 15 residues. The V and J ends lost 2 bases and 1 base, in that order; junction bases with no gene match: 0. Looked up from germline, CDR1 is MRHNA and CDR2 is SNTAGT. The CDR3 bases are TGTGCCAGCAGTGACGGGACTAGCGGCACAGATACGCAGTATTTT. Translated, it gives CASSDGTSGTDTQYF.

This chain uses TRBV19 with TRBJ1-5; 10 bases map to TRBD1. This CDR3 is built from 20 residues. V lost 3 bases to trimming and J lost 2 bases; unmatched junction nucleotides: 16. The V gene's germline CDR1 is LNHDA and CDR2 SQIVND (reference sequence). The CDR3 reads CASSMTGGAGGPRGNQPQHF. DNA for the CDR3: TGTGCCAGTAGTATGACAGGGGGCGCGGGGGGACCGAGGGGCAATCAGCCCCAGCATTTT.